This T cell receptor beta chain was sequenced during a study of blood T cells in healthy people across ages. Study-level results: The unknown donor CMV status may have confounded expanded clonotype changes. Diversity estimated from one million T cells was considered an underestimate.

The CDR3 length is 15 residues. Trimming removed 0 bases from V and 5 bases from J; junction bases left unmatched: 3. Germline V gene data show CDR1 as SGHDN and CDR2 as FVKESK. A remark on this clonotype: Its matching antigen is unknown.

The use of a sample-barcoded 5' primer and a J-beta primer mix characterized a second PCR of about 6 to 12 cycles. A single record per CDR3 protein comes from TCRdb applying MiXCR to the 5' RACE reads. Of about 800,000 distinct CDR3 sequences listed, around 25% were seen once; the top ten hold 3% to 4%. In addition, the sample was reused for a study of T cells of mothers and their children. That investigation notes: Study donors consisted of three healthy Caucasian mothers and their six children. Using the M1S primer, the second PCR added sample barcodes along with 2-4 random nucleotides.

This clonotype was sampled from a boy aged 5-17 years in good health. This chain uses TRBV14 with TRBJ2-5, with 10 bases aligning to TRBD1. The material sequenced was blood. CDR3 residues: CASSQEWGQGETQYF. The CDR3 bases are TGTGCCAGCAGCCAAGAGTGGGGACAGGGGGAGACCCAGTACTTC.